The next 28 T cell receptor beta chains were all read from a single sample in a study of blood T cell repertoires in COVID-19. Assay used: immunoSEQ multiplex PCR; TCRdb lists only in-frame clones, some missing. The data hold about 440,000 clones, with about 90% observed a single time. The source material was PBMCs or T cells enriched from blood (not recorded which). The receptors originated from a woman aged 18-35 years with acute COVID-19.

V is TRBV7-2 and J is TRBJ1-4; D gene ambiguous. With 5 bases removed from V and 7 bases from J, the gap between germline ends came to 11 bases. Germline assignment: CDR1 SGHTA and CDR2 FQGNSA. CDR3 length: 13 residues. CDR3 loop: CASSTGSREKLFF. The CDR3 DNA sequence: TGTGCCAGCAGCACCGGGTCGCGTGAAAAACTGTTTTTT.

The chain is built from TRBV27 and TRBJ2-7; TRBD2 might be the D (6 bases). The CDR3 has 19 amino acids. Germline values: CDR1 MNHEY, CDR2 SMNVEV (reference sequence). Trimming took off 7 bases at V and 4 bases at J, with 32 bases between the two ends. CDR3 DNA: TGTGCCAGCACCTCTCCTCCTAAAACGGACGGAGGGCCGGGGTACGAGCAGTACTTC. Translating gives CASTSPPKTDGGPGYEQYF.

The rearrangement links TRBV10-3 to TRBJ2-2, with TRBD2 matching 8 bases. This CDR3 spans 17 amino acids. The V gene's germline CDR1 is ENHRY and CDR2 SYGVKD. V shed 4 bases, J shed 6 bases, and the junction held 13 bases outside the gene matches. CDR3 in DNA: TGTGCCATCAGTGGATTTACTCCGGGACTAGGGTCCGGGGAGCTGTTTTTT. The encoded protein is CAISGFTPGLGSGELFF.

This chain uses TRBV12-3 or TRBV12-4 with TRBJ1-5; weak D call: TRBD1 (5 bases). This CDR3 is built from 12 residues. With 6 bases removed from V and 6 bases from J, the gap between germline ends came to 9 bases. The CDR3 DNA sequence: TGTGCCAGCAGGCAGGGTGGTCAGCCCCAGCATTTT. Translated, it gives CASRQGGQPQHF.

The CDR3 DNA reads TGTGCCAGCAGTGACGCTACGACAGGGATTAGCGAGCAGTACTTC. Encoded protein: CASSDATTGISEQYF. This chain connects TRBV6-1 to TRBJ2-7; 7 positions agree with TRBD1. This CDR3 contains 15 residues. Germline CDR1 and CDR2: MNHNS and SASEGT. Unmatched junction bases numbered 11, after V lost 3 bases and J lost 6 bases.

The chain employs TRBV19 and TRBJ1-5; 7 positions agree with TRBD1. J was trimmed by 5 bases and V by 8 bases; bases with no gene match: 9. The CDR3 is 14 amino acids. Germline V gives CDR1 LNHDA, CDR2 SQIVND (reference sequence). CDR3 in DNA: TGTGCCAGTTTACGAGGGGGCGCGGATCAGCCCCAGCATTTT. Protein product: CASLRGGADQPQHF.

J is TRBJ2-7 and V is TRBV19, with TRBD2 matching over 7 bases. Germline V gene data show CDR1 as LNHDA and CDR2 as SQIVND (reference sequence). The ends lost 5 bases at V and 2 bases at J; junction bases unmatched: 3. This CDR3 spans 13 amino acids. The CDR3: CASSLRGAYEQYF. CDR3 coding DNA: TGTGCCAGTAGTCTACGGGGGGCCTACGAGCAGTACTTC.

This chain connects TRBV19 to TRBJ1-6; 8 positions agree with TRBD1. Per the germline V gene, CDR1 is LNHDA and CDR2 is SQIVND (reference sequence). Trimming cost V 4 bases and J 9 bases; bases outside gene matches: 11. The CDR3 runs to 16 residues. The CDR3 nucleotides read TGTGCCAGTAGTACGCATGGACAGGGTCTTTTTTCACCCCTCCACTTT. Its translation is CASSTHGQGLFSPLHF.

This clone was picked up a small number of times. CDR3 protein: CSASMRGALQETQYF. The CDR3, as DNA: TGCAGTGCTAGTATGCGGGGGGCGCTGCAAGAGACCCAGTACTTC. The rearrangement joins TRBV20-1 to TRBJ2-5; 8 bases line up with TRBD2. Trimming removed 3 bases from V and 2 bases from J; junction bases left unmatched: 8. CDR3 length: 15 residues. Germline CDR1 is DFQATT and CDR2 is SNEGSKA (reference sequence).

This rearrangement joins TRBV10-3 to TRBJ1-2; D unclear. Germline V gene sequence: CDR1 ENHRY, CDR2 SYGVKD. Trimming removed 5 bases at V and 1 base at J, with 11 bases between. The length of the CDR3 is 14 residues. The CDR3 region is CAISYSGLNYGYTF. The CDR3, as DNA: TGTGCCATCAGTTACAGCGGGCTTAACTATGGCTACACCTTC.

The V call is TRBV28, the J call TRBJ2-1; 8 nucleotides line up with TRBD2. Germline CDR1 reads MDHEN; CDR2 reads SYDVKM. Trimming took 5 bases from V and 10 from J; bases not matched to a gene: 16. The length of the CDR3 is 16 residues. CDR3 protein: CASSKNSGTSRDEQFF. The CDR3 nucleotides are TGTGCCAGCAGTAAAAATAGCGGGACATCAAGGGACGAGCAGTTCTTC.

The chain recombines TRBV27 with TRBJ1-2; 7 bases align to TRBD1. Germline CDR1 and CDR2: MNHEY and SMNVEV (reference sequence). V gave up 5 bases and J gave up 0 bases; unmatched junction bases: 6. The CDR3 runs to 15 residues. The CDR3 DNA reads TGTGCCAGCAGTCCACGCCAGGGGGCTAACTATGGCTACACCTTC. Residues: CASSPRQGANYGYTF.

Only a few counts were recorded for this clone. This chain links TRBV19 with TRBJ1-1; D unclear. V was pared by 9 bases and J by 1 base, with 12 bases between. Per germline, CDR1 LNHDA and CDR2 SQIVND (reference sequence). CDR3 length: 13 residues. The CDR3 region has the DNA TGTGCCAGCGACAACATGCAGAACACTGAAGCTTTCTTT. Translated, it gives CASDNMQNTEAFF.

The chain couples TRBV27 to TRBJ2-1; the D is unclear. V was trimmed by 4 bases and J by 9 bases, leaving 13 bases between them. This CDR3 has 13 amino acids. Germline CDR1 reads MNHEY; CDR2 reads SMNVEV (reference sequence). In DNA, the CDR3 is TGTGCCAGCAGTTGGGTGGGTTCAGGTGAGCAGTTCTTC. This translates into CASSWVGSGEQFF.

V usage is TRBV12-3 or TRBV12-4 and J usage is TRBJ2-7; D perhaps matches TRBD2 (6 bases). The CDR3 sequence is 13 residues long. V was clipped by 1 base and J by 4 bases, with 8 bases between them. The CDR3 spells CASSLDAGYEQYF. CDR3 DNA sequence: TGTGCCAGCAGTTTAGATGCGGGGTACGAGCAGTACTTC.

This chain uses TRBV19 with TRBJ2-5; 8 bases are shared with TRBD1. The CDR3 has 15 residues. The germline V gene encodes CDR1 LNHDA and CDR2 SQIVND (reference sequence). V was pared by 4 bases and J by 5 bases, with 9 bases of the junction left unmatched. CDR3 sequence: CASSTRTGMGETQYF. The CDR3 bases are TGTGCCAGTAGTACCCGGACAGGGATGGGGGAGACCCAGTACTTC.

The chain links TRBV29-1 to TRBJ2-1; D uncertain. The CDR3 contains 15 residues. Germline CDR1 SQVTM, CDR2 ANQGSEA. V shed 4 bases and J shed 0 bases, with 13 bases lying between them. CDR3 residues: CSVGIGGASYNEQFF. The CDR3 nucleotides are TGCAGCGTTGGGATAGGCGGAGCCTCCTACAATGAGCAGTTCTTC.

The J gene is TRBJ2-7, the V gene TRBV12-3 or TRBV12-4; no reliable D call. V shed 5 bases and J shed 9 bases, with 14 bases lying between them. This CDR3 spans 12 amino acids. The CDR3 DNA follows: TGTGCCAGCAGTCGTCAGGTAATAAGGCAGTACTTC. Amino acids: CASSRQVIRQYF.

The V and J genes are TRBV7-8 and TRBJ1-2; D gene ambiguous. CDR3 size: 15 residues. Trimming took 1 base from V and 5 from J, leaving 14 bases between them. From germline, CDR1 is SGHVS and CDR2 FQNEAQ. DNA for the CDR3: TGTGCCAGCAGCTTAGAAGGCTCCAGAGGGTATGGCTACACCTTC. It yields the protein CASSLEGSRGYGYTF.

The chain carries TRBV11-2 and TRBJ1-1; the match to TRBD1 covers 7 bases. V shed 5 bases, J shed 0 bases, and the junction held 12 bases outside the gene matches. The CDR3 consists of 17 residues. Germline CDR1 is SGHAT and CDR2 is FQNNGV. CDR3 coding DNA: TGTGCCAGCAGCATCAACAGGGGCAGGTTTGTGAACACTGAAGCTTTCTTT. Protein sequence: CASSINRGRFVNTEAFF.

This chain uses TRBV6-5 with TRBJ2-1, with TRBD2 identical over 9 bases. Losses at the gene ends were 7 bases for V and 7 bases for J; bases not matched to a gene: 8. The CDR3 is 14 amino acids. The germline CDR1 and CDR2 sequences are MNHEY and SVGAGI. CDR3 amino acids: CASMGLAGYNEQFF. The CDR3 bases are TGTGCCAGCATGGGCCTAGCGGGATATAATGAGCAGTTCTTC.

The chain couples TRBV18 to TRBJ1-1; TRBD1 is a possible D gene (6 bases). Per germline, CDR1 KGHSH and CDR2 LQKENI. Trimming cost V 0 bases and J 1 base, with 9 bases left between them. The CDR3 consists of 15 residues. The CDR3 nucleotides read TGTGCCAGCTCACCACCGGCAGGGGAGAACACTGAAGCTTTCTTT. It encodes CASSPPAGENTEAFF.

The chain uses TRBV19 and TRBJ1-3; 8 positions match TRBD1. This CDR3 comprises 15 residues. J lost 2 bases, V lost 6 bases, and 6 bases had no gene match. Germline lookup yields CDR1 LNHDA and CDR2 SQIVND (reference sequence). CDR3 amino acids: CASRDRDGTGNTIYF. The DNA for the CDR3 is TGTGCCAGTAGGGACAGGGACGGCACTGGAAACACCATATATTTT.

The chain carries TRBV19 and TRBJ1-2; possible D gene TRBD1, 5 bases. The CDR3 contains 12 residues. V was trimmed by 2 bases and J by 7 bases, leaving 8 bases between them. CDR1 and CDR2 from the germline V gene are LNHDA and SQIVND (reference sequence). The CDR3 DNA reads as TGTGCCAGTAGTATACGGGGGTCTGGCTACACCTTC. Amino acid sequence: CASSIRGSGYTF. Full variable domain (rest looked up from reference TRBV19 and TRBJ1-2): DGGITQSPKYLFRKEGQNVTLSCEQNLNHDAMYWYRQDPGQGLRLIYYSQIVNDFQKGDIAEGYSVSREKKESFPLTVTSAQKNPTAFYLCASSIRGSGYTFGSGTRLTVV.

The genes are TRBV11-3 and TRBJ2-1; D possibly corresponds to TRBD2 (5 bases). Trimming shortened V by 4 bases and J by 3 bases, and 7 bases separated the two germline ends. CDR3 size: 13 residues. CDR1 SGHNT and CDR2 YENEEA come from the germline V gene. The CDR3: CASSSGFYNEQFF. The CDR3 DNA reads TGTGCCAGCAGCTCGGGGTTCTACAATGAGCAGTTCTTC.

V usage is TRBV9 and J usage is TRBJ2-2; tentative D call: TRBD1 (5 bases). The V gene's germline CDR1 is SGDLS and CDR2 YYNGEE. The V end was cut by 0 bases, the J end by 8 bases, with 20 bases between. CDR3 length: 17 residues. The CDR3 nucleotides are TGTGCCAGCAGCGTAGCTAGTACAGGCCACCAAACGGGGGAGCTGTTTTTT. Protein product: CASSVASTGHQTGELFF.

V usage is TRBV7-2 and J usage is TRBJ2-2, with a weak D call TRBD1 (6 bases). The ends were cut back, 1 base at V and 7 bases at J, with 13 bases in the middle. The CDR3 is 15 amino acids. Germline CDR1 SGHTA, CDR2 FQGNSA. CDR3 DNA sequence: TGTGCCAGCAGCTTAGGCCAGGGGATGGGCGGGGAGCTGTTTTTT. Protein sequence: CASSLGQGMGGELFF.

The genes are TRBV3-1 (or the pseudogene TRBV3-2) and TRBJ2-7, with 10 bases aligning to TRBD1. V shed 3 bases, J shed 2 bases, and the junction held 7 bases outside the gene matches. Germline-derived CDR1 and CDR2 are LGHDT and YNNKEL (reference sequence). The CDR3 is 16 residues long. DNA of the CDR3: TGTGCCAGCAGCCACGATCCCGGGACAGGGGCCTACGAGCAGTACTTC. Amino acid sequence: CASSHDPGTGAYEQYF.